This TCR beta chain was found in a study of shared clonotypes between healthy human individuals. Clones were read by immunoSEQ multiplex PCR, and TCRdb kept only the in-frame ones, dropping some. The sample holds over a million clones, over 95% seen once. In the case of this clone: Its specificity is unknown.

General study findings and limits: Naive subsets generally exceeded memory subsets in estimated richness. Though the depth was large, rarefaction showed that sorted-subset sequencing was incomplete.

The sequenced material came from naive CD4+ T cells sorted from blood. As to subset: CD45RA+ positively selected. This TCR derives from a man in his thirties or forties in good health.

The CDR3 DNA sequence: TGTGCCAGCAGCCCGGACAGGGCAGGTGAGCAGTTCTTC. As protein: CASSPDRAGEQFF. The chain is built from TRBV11-3 and TRBJ2-1; 8 nucleotides agree with TRBD1. CDR3 length: 13 amino acids. Germline assignment: CDR1 SGHNT and CDR2 YENEEA. The V gene end was trimmed by 5 bases and the J gene end by 9 bases; junction bases not matched to a gene: 6.